This TCR beta chain came from a study of T-cell reconstitution after alpha-beta-depleted transplantation in children. Using unique molecular identifiers, the investigators prepared the TCRbeta library. MiXCR was run by TCRdb on the PCR reads, yielding one entry per CDR3 protein. The sample lists about 600,000 distinct CDR3 sequences, about 23% seen once, with around 14% in the top ten. This clonotype originated in a boy younger than two who had a stem cell transplant for acute myeloid leukemia, so the T cells may come from the graft donor. The sample here was PBMCs, mostly from graft donor cells, taken 360 days after TCRalphabeta/CD19-depleted stem cell transplant.

The CDR3: CASSWGGGSSDTQYF. The CDR3 DNA sequence: TGTGCCAGCAGCTGGGGCGGGGGTTCCTCAGATACGCAGTATTTT. The chain uses TRBV5-5 and TRBJ2-3; 7 nucleotides agree with TRBD2. This CDR3 has 15 amino acids. Per the germline V gene, CDR1 is SGHKS and CDR2 is YYEKEE (reference sequence). V was pared by 3 bases and J by 4 bases, with 8 bases of the junction left unmatched.